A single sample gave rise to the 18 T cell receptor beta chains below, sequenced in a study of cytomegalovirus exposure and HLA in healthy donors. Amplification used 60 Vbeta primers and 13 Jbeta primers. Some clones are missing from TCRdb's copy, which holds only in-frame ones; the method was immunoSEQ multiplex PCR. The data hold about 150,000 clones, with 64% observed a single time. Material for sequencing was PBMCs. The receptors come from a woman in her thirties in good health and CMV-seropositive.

Here the CDR3 reads CASSYIRDQFPQYF. The DNA for the CDR3 is TGTGCCAGCAGTTACATCAGGGATCAGTTTCCCCAGTACTTC. This rearrangement joins TRBV6-5 to TRBJ2-5; a weak D match, TRBD1 (5 bases). The CDR3 consists of 14 residues. V dropped 2 bases and J dropped 9 bases, with 16 bases sitting between them. The V gene's germline CDR1 is MNHEY and CDR2 SVGAGI.

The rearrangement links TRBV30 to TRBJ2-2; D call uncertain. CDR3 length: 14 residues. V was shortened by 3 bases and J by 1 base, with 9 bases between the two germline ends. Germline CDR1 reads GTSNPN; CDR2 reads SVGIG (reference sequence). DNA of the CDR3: TGTGCCTGGAGATTGGCAGGGAACACCGGGGAGCTGTTTTTT. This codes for CAWRLAGNTGELFF.

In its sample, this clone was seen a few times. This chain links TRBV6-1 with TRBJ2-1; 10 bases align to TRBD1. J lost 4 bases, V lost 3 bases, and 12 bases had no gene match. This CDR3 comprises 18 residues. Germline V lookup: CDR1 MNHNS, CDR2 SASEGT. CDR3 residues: CASSETGGYTGLYNEQFF. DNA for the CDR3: TGTGCCAGCAGTGAGACAGGGGGCTATACTGGTCTATACAATGAGCAGTTCTTC.

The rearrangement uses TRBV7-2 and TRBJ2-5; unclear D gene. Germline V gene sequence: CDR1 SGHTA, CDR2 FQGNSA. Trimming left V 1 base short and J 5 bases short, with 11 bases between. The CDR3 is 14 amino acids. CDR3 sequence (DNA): TGTGCCAGCAGCTTAGTTGTTAGTCGGGAGACCCAGTACTTC. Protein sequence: CASSLVVSRETQYF.

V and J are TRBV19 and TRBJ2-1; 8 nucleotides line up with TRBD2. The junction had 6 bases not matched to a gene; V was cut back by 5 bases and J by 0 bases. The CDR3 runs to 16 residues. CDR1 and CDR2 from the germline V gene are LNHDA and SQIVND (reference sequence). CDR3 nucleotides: TGTGCCAGTAGTTTGCATAGCGGGGCCTCCTACAATGAGCAGTTCTTC. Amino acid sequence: CASSLHSGASYNEQFF.

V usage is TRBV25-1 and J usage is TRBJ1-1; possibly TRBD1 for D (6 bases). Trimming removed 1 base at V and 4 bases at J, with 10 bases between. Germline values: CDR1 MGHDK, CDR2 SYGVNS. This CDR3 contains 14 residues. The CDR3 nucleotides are TGTGCCAGCAGTGAATTTGGGGGCTTCACTGAAGCTTTCTTT. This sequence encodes CASSEFGGFTEAFF.

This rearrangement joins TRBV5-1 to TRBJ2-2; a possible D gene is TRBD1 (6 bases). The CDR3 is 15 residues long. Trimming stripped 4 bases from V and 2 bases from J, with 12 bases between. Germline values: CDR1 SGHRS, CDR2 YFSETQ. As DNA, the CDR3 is TGCGCCAGCAGCCCACCGGGACACAACACCGGGGAGCTGTTTTTT. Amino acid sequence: CASSPPGHNTGELFF.

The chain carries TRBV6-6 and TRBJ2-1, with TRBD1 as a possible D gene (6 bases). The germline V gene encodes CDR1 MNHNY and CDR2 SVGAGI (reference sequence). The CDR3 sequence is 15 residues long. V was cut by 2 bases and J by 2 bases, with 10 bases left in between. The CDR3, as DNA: TGTGCCAGCAGTTACCCAGGGGTCGCCTACAATGAGCAGTTCTTC. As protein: CASSYPGVAYNEQFF.

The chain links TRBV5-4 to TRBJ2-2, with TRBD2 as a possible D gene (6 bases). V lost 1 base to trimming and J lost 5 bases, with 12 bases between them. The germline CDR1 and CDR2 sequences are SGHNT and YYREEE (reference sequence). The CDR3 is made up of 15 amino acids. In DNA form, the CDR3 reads TGTGCCAGCAGCTTGTCCGGGGGATATACCGGGGAGCTGTTTTTT. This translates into CASSLSGGYTGELFF.

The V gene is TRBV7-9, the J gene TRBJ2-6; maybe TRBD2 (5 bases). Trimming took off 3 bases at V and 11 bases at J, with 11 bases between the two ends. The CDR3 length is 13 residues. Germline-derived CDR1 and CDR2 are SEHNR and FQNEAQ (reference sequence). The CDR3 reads CASSLSGEDVLTF. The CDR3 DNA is TGTGCCAGCAGCTTGTCCGGGGAAGACGTCCTGACTTTC.

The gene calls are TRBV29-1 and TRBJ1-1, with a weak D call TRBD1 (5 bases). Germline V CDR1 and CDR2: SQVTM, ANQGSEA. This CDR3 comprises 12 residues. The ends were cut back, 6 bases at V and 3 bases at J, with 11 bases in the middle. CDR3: CSVSRADTEAFF. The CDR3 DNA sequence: TGCAGCGTGAGCAGGGCGGACACTGAAGCTTTCTTT.

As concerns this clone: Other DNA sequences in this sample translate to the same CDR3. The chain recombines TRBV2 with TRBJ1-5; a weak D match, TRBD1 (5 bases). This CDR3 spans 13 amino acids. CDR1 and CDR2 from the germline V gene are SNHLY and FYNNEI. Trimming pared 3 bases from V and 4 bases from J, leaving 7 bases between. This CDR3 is CASSEGRNQPQHF. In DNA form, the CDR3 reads TGTGCCAGCAGTGAGGGGCGTAATCAGCCCCAGCATTTT.

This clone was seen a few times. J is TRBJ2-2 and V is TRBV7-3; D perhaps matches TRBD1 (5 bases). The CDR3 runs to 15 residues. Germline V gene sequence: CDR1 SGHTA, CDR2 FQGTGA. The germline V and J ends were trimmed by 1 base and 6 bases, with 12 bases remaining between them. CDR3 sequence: CASSLSRDGSGELFF. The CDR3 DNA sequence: TGTGCCAGCAGCTTAAGCAGGGATGGTTCCGGGGAGCTGTTTTTT. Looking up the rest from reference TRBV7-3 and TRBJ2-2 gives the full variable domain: GAGVSQTPSNKVTEKGKYVELRCDPISGHTALYWYRQSLGQGPEFLIYFQGTGAADDSGLPNDRFFAVRPEGSVSTLKIQRTERGDSAVYLCASSLSRDGSGELFFGEGSRLTVL.

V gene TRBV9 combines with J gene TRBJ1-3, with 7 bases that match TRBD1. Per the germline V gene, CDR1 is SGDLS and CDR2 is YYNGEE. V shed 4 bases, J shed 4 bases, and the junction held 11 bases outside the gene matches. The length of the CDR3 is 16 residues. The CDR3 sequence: CASSPYFGTAGNTIYF. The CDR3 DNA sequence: TGTGCCAGCAGCCCCTATTTCGGGACAGCCGGAAACACCATATATTTT.

In nucleotides, the CDR3 is TGTGCCAGCAGCGTAGCGCGGTCGGGCTACGAGCAGTACTTC. Translating it yields CASSVARSGYEQYF. The rearrangement joins TRBV9 to TRBJ2-7; the D is unclear. Trimming removed 0 bases at V and 3 bases at J, with 10 bases between. The CDR3 sequence is 14 residues long. Germline V gene lookup returns CDR1 SGDLS and CDR2 YYNGEE.

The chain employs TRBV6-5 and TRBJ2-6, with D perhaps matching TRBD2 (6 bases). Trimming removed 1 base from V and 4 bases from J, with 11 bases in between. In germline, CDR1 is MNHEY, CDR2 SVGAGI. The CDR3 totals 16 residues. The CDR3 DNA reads TGTGCCAGCAGTTACTGGGGCGGGACCGGGGCCAACGTCCTGACTTTC. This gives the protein CASSYWGGTGANVLTF.

The CDR3 DNA reads as TGTGCCAGCAGTGAACTGACTAGCGGCACGGAGCAGTTCTTC. This encodes CASSELTSGTEQFF. The rearrangement links TRBV2 to TRBJ2-1; TRBD2 aligns across 9 bases. CDR1 SNHLY and CDR2 FYNNEI come from the germline V gene. The V and J ends lost 2 bases and 10 bases, in that order; junction bases with no gene match: 6. CDR3 length equals 14 residues.

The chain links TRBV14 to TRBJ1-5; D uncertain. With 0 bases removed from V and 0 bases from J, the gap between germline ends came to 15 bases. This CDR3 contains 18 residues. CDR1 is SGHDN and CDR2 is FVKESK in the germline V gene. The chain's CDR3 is CASSQEWASFYSNQPQHF. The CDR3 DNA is TGTGCCAGCAGCCAAGAATGGGCCAGCTTCTATAGCAATCAGCCCCAGCATTTT.